This T cell receptor beta chain was documented in a study of blood T cell repertoires in COVID-19. On the study more broadly: Donors in the United States, Italy and Spain gave samples during acute or convalescent COVID-19. T cells, B-cell-depleted T cells, or PBMCs supplied cDNA or gDNA.

The CDR3 covers 13 residues. Looked up from germline, CDR1 is SGHTA and CDR2 is FQGNSA. Profiled with immunoSEQ multiplex PCR; TCRdb holds only in-frame clones, not every one. Of 150,000 or so clones in the sample, 80% to 90% were seen once. This clone was seen a few times. One junction end disagrees with the germline gene, perhaps due to a read error. The sequence derives from a woman in her fifties or sixties in a cohort sampled during active or convalescent COVID-19. The specimen was peripheral blood. The rearrangement joins TRBV7-2 to TRBJ1-2, with D perhaps TRBD1 (5 bases). Here the CDR3 reads CASSLSSSQGNLF. The CDR3 nucleotides read TGTGCCAGCAGCTTATCGAGTTCGCAGGGTAACCTCTTC.